This T cell receptor beta chain comes out of a study of blood T cell repertoires in COVID-19. Some clones are missing from TCRdb's copy, which holds only in-frame ones; the method was immunoSEQ multiplex PCR. The table has 75,000 to 95,000 clones, 90% to 95% seen once. V shed 7 bases and J shed 0 bases, with 13 bases lying between them. Germline lookup yields CDR1 MDHEN and CDR2 SYDVKM. The CDR3 is made up of 15 amino acids. Sample: peripheral blood. This receptor was identified in a man between 60 and 75 years old with acute or convalescent COVID-19. V and J are TRBV28 and TRBJ2-1, with a tentative D call TRBD1 (5 bases). CDR3 protein: CASIQDTSSYNEQFF. The CDR3 nucleotides read TGTGCCAGCATCCAGGACACGAGCTCCTACAATGAGCAGTTCTTC.